The entry that follows covers one T cell receptor beta chain sequence. With 3 bases clipped from V and 8 bases from J, the junction kept 5 bases outside the gene matches. The CDR3 totals 14 residues. The germline V gene has CDR1 SEHNR and CDR2 FQNEAQ (reference sequence). The data belong to a study of blood T cell repertoires in COVID-19. About the study: The United States, Italy and Spain supplied acute and convalescent COVID-19 samples.

Original processing notes: Researchers report that nucleated cell counts were estimated from reference gene primer amplification. Sequencing used immunoSEQ multiplex PCR; TCRdb keeps in-frame clones, though not all of them. V, J and clone size are taken as reported in that table, and D and trimming were inferred from the DNA itself. The sample includes over 90,000 clones, 84% of them seen just once. The V gene is TRBV7-9, the J gene TRBJ2-1; 9 nucleotides align to TRBD2. This TCR was sampled from a human donor in a cohort sampled during active COVID-19. The sample consisted of peripheral blood. This CDR3 reads CASSLASGVDEQFF. CDR3 nucleotides: TGTGCCAGCAGCTTGGCTAGCGGGGTCGATGAGCAGTTCTTC.